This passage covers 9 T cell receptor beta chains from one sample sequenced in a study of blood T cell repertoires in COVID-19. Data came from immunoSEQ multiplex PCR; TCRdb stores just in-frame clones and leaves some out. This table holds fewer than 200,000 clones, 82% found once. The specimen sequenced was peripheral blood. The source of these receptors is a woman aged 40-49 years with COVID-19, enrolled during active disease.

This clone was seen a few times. The CDR3 DNA reads as TGCGCCAGCAGCAGCGCCGGGACAGCACTATACGAGCAGTACTTC. It yields the protein CASSSAGTALYEQYF. This chain uses TRBV5-1 with TRBJ2-7, with 7 nucleotides matching TRBD1. V shed 4 bases, J shed 4 bases, and the junction held 11 bases outside the gene matches. There are 15 residues in the CDR3. Germline CDR1 reads SGHRS; CDR2 reads YFSETQ.

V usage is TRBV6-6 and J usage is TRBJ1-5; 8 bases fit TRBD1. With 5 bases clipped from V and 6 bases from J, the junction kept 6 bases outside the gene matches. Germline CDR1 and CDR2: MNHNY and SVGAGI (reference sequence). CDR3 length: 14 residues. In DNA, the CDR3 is TGTGCCAGCAGTCCTTCAGGGGGCACTCAGCCCCAGCATTTT. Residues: CASSPSGGTQPQHF.

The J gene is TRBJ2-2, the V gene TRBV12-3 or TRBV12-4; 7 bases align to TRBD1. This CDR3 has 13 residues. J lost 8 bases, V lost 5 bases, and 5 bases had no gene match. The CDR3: CASSNTGAGELFF. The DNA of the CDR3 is TGTGCCAGCAGTAACACAGGGGCTGGGGAGCTGTTTTTT.

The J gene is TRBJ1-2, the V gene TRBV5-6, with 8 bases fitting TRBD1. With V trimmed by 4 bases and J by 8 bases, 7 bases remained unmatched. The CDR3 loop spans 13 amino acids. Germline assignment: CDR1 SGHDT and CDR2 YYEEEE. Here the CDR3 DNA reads TGTGCCAGCAGCCACTGGACAGGGATGGGCTACACCTTC. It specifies CASSHWTGMGYTF.

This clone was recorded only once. The CDR3 spells CATRQGARTYATNEKLFF. The CDR3 DNA reads TGTGCCACCCGACAGGGGGCGAGGACCTATGCAACTAATGAAAAACTGTTTTTT. The chain uses TRBV10-3 and TRBJ1-4; 10 nucleotides agree with TRBD1. This CDR3 is built from 18 residues. Germline V gene data show CDR1 as ENHRY and CDR2 as SYGVKD. Losses at the gene ends were 10 bases for V and 0 bases for J; bases not matched to a gene: 14.

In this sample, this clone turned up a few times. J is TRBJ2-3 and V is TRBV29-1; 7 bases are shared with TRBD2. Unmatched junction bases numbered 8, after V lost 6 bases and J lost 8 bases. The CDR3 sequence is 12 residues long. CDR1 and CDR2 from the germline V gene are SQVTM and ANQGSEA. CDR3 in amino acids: CSVVGLDVTQYF. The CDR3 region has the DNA TGCAGCGTGGTTGGACTAGATGTTACGCAGTATTTT.

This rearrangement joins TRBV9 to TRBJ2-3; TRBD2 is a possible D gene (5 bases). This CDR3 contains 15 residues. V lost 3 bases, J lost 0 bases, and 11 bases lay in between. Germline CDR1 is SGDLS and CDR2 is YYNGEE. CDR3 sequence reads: CASSGKRTSTDTQYF. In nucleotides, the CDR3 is TGTGCCAGCAGCGGTAAGCGGACTAGCACAGATACGCAGTATTTT.

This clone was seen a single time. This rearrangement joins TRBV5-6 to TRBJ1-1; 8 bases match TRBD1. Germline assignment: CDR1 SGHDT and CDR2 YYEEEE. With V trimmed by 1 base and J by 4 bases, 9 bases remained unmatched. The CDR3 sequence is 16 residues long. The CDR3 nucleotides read TGTGCCAGCAGCTTGCGTCAGGGGGCGTTAGTCACTGAAGCTTTCTTT. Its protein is CASSLRQGALVTEAFF.

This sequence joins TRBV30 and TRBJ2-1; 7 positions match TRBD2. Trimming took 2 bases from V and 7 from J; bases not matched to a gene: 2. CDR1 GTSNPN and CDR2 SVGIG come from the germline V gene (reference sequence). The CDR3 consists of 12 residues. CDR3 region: CAWSPGGNEQFF. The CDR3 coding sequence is TGTGCCTGGAGTCCGGGGGGTAATGAGCAGTTCTTC.